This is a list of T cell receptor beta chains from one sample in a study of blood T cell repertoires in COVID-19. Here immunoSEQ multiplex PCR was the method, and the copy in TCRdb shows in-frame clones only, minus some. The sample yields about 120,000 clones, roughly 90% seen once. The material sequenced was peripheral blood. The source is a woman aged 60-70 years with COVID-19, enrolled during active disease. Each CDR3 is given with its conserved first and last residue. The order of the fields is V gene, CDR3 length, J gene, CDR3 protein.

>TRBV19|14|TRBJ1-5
CASSRGGENQPQHF
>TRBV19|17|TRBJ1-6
CASSRLAGLAYNSPLHF
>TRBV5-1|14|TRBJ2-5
CASSLRRQGETQYF
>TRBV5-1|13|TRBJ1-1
CASSLGRNAEAFF
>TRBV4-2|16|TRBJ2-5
CASSPLSVAGEETQYF
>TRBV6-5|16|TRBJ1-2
CASSYDPSGAYYGYTF
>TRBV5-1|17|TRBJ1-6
CASSLAVGTAYNSPLHF
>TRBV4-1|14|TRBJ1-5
CASSQVIARGTQHF
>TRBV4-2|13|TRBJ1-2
CASSQAREFSYTF
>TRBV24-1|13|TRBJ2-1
CATSSPLNAEQFF
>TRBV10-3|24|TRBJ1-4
CAISNHRDRITMGRSSATNEKLFF
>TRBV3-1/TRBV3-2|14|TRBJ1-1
CASSQDLGGGGAFF
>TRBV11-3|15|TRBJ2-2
CASSPHGLAVGELFF
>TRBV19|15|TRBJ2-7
CASSTGQGKPYEQYF
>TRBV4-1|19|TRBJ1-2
CASSQDGAPLNRGNYGYTF
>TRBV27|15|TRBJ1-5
CASSPTGQANQPQHF
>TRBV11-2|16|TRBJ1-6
CASSLGGQGLNSPLHF
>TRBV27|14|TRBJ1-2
CASSLSGGDYGYTF
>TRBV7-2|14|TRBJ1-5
CASSLRSDNQPQHF
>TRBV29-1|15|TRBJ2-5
CSSLGGPSPQETQYF
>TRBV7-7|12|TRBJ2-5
CASTSGGETQYF
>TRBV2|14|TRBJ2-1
CASTILASGNEQFF
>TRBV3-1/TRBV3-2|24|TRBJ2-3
CASSLPLGLAGGPNSGGRTDTQYF
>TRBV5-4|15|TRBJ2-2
CASSSRQANTGELFF
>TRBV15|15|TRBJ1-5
CATSRDPTGRQPQHF
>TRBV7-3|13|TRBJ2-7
CASSTKRGYEQYF
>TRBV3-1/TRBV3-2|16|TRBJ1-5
CASSQEDREGVKPQHF
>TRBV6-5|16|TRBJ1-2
CASSYYSGGGFYGYTF
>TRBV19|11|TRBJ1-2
CASSFSQWYTF